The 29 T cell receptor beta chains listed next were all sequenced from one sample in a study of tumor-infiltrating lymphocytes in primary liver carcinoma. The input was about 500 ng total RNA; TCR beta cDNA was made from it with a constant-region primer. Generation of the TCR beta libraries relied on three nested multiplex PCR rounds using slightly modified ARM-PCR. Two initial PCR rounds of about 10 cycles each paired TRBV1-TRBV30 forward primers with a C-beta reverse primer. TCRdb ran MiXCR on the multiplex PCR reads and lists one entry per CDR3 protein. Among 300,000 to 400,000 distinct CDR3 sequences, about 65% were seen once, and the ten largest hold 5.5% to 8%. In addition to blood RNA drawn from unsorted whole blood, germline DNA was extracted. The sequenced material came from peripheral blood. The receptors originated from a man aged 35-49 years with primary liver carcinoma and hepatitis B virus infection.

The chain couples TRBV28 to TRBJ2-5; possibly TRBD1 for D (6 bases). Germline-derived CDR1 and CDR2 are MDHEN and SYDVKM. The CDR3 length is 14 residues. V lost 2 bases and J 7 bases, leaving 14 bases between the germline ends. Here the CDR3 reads CASSLIDGTRTQYF. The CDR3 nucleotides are TGTGCCAGCAGTTTAATCGACGGGACAAGGACCCAGTACTTC.

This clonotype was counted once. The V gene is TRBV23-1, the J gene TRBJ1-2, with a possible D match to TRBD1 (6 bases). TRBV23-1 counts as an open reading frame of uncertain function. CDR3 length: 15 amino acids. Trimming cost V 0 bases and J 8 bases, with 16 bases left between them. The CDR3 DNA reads TGCGCCAGCAGTCAATCGCGGAGACAGGCTAAGGGCTACACCTTC. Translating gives CASSQSRRQAKGYTF.

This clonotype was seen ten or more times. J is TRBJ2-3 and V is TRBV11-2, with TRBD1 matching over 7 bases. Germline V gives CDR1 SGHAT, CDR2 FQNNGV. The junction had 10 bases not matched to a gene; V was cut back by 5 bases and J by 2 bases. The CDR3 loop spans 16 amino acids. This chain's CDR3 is CASSLGSGGITDTQYF. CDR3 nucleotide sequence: TGTGCCAGCAGCCTCGGGTCAGGGGGAATCACAGATACGCAGTATTTT.

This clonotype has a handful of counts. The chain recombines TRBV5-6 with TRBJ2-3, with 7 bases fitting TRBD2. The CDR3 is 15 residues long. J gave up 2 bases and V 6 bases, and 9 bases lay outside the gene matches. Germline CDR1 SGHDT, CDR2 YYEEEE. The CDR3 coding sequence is TGTGCCAGCAACCCTATGGCGGGAGTCACAGATACGCAGTATTTT. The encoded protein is CASNPMAGVTDTQYF.

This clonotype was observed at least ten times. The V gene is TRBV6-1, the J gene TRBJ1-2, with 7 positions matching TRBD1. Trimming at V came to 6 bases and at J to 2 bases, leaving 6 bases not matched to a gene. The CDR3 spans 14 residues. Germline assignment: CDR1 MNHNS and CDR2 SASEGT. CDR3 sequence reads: CASRGQTLNYGYTF. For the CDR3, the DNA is TGTGCCAGCAGGGGACAGACACTAAACTATGGCTACACCTTC.

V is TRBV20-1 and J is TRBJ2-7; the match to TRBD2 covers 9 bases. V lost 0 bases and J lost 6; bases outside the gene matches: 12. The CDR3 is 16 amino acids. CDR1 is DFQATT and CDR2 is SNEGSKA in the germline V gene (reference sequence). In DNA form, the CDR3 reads TGCAGTGCTAGAGATCGGCGGCTAGCGGGATCGGGCGAGCAGTACTTC. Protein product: CSARDRRLAGSGEQYF.

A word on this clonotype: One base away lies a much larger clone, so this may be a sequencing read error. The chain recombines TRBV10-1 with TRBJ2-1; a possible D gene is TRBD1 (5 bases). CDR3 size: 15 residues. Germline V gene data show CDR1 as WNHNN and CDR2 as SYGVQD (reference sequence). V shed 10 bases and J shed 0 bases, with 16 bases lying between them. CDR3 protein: CAIRYRNSSYNEQFF. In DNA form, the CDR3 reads TGCGCCATCAGATACAGGAACAGCTCCTACAATGAGCAGTTCTTC.

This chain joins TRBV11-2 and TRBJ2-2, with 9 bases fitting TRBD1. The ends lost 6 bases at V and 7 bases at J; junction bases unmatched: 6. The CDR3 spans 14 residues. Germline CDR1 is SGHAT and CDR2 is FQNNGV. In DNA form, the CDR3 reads TGTGCCAGCAGAACTCGGGACAGGGTCGGGGAGCTGTTTTTT. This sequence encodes CASRTRDRVGELFF.

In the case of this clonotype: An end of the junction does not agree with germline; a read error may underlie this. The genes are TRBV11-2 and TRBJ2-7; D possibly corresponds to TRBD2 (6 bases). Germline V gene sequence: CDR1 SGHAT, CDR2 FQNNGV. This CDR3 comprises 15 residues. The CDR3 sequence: CTRSLVAGTPYEQYF. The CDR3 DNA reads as TGTACCAGAAGCTTAGTTGCGGGGACTCCCTACGAGCAGTACTTC.

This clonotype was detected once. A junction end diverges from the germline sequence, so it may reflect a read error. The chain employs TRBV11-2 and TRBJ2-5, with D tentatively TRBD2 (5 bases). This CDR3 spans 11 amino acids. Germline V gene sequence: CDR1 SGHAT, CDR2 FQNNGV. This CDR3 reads CASTQREPQYF. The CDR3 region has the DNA TGTGCAAGCACCCAAAGGGAGCCCCAGTACTTC.

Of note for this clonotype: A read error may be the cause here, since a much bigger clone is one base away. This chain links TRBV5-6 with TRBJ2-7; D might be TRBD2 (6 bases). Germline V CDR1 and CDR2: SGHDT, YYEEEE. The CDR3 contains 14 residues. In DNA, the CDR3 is TGTGCCAGCAGCTCAATCGGTCAGGACTACGAGAAGTACTTC. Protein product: CASSSIGQDYEKYF.

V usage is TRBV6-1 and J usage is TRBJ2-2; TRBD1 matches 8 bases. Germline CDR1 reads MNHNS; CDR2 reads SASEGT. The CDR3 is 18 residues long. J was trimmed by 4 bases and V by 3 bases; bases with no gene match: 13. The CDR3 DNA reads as TGTGCCAGCAGTGATCGTGACAGGGGTTCCCTGGTCACCGGGGAGCTGTTTTTT. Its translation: CASSDRDRGSLVTGELFF.

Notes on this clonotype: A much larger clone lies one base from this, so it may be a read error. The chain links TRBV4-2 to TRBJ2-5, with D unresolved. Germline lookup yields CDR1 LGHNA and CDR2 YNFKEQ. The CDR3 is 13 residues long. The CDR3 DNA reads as TGTGTCAGCAGCCCACCCGAAGAAGAGACCCAGTACTTC. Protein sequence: CVSSPPEEETQYF.

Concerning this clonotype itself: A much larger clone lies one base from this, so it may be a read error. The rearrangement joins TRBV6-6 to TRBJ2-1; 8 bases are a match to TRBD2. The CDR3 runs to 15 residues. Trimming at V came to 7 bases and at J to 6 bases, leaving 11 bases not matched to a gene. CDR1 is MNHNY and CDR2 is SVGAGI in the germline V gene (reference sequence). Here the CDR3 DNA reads TGTGCCAGCACCTACCCTGGACTAGCTGGCAATGAGCAGTTCTTC. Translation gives CASTYPGLAGNEQFF.

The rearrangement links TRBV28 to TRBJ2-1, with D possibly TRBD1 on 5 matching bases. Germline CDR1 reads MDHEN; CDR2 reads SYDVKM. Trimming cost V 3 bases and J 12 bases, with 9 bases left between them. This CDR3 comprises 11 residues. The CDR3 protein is CASSLIQVQFF. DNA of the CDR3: TGTGCCAGCAGTTTGATACAGGTGCAGTTCTTC. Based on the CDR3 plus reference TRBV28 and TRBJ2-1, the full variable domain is DVKVTQSSRYLVKRTGEKVFLECVQDMDHENMFWYRQDPGLGLRLIYFSYDVKMKEKGDIPEGYSVSREKKERFSLILESASTNQTSMYLCASSLIQVQFFGPGTRLTVL.

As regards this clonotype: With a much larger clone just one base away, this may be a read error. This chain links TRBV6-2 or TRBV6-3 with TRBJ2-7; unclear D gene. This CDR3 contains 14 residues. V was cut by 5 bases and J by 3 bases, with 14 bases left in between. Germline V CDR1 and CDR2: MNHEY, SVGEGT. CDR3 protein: CASSGMGRDYEQYF. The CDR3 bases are TGTGCCAGCAGTGGAATGGGAAGGGACTACGAGCAGTACTTC.

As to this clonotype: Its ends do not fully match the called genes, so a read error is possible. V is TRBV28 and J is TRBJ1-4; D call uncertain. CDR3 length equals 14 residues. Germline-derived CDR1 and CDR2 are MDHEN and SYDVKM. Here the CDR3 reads CACSLEATNEKLFF. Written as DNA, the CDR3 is TGTGCCTGCAGTTTGGAGGCAACTAATGAAAAACTGTTTTTT.

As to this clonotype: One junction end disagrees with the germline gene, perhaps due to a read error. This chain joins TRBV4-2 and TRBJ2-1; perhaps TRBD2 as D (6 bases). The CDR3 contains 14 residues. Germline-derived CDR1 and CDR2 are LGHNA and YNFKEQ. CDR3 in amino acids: CDSSQANSGPEQFF. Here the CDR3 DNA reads TGTGACAGCAGCCAAGCCAATAGCGGACCAGAGCAGTTCTTC.

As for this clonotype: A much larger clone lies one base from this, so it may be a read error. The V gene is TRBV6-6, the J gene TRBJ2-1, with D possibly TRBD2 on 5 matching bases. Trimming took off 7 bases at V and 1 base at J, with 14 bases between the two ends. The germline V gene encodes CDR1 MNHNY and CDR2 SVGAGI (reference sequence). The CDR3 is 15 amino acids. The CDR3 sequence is CASNLQTGSYNEQFF. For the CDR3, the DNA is TGTGCCAGCAACCTACAGACGGGGTCCTACAATGAGCAGTTCTTC.

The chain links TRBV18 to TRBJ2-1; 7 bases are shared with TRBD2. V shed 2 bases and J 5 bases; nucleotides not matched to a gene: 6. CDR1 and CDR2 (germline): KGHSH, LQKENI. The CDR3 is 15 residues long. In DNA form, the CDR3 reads TGTGCCAGCTCACCAAGCGGGACTCCCAACAATGAGCAGTTCTTC. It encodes CASSPSGTPNNEQFF. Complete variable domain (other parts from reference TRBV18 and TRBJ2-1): NAGVMQNPRHLVRRRGQEARLRCSPMKGHSHVYWYRQLPEEGLKFMVYLQKENIIDESGMPKERFSAEFPKEGPSILRIQQVVRGDSAAYFCASSPSGTPNNEQFFGPGTRLTVL.

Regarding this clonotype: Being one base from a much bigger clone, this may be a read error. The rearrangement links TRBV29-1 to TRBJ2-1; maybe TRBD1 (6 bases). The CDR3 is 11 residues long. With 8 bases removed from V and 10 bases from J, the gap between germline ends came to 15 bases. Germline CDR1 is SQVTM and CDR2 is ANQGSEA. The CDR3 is CSMRLTGEQFF. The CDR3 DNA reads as TGCAGCATGCGACTAACAGGGGAGCAGTTCTTC.

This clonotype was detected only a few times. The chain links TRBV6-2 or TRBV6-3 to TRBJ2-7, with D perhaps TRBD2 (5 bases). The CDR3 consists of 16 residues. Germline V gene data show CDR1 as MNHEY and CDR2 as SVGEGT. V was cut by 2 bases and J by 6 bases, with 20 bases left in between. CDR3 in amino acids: CASSYPRLGAVSEQYF. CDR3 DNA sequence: TGTGCCAGCAGTTACCCCCGTTTGGGAGCGGTAAGCGAGCAGTACTTC.

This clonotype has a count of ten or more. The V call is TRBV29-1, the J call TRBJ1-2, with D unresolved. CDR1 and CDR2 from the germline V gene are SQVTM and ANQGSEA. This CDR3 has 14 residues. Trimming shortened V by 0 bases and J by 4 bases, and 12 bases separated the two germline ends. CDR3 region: CSVEEYMVGYGYTF. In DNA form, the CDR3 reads TGCAGCGTTGAAGAGTACATGGTTGGCTATGGCTACACCTTC.

This CDR3 reads CASSRLAMGVANEKLFF. The CDR3 DNA is TGCGCCAGCAGCAGGCTCGCGATGGGGGTTGCTAATGAAAAACTGTTTTTT. V is TRBV4-1 and J is TRBJ1-4; a possible D gene is TRBD1 (5 bases). The CDR3 spans 17 residues. Per germline, CDR1 MGHRA and CDR2 YSYEKL. Trimming took 5 bases from V and 3 from J, leaving 19 bases between them.

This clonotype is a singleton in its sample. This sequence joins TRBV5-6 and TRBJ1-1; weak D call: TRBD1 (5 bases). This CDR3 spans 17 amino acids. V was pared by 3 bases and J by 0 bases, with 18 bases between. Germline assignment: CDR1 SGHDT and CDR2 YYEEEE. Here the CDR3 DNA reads TGTGCCAGCAGCTATGGGGGGGGATTTCGTTTGAACACTGAAGCTTTCTTT. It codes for CASSYGGGFRLNTEAFF. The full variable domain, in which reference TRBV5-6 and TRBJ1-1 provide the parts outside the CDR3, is DAGVTQSPTHLIKTRGQQVTLRCSPKSGHDTVSWYQQALGQGPQFIFQYYEEEERQRGNFPDRFSGHQFPNYSSELNVNALLLGDSALYLCASSYGGGFRLNTEAFFGQGTRLTVV.

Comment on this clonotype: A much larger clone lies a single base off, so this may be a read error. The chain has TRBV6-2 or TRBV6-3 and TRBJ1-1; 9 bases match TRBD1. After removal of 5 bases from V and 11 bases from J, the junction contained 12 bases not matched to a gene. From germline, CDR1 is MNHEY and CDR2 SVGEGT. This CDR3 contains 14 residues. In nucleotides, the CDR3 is TGTGCCAGCAGTCACCAAGGACAGGGGAATCGGGCTTTCTTT. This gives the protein CASSHQGQGNRAFF.

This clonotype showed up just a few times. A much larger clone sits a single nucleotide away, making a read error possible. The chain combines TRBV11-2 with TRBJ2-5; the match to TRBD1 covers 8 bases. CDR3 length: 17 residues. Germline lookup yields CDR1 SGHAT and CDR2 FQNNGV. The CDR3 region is CASSLGRGQQYQETRYF. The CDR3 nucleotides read TGTGCCAGCAGCTTAGGCAGGGGGCAACAGTACCAAGAGACCCGGTACTTC.

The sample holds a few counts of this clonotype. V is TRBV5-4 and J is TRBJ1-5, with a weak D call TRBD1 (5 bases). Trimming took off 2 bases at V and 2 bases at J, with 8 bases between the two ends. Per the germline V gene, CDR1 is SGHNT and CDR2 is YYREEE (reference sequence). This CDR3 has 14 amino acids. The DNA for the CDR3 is TGTGCCAGCAGCTTTCAGGGCGGCAATCAGCCCCAGCATTTT. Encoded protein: CASSFQGGNQPQHF.

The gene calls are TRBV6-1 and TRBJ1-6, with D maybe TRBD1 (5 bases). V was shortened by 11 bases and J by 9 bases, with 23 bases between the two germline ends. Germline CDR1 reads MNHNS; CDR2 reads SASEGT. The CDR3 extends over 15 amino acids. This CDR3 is CADSEAVGLVSPLHF. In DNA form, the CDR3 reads TGTGCCGACAGTGAAGCTGTGGGGCTTGTTTCACCCCTCCACTTT.